These 2 T cell receptor beta chains were all obtained from the same sample, sequenced in a study of blood T cell repertoires in COVID-19. Clones were sequenced by immunoSEQ multiplex PCR, and TCRdb holds only the in-frame ones, with some missing. The table has 250,000 to 350,000 clones, about 89% seen once. Sequenced material: peripheral blood. Every receptor here comes from a man aged 18-30 years who had recovered from COVID-19.

This clone was counted only a few times. J is TRBJ2-1 and V is TRBV7-9; possible D gene TRBD2, 5 bases. Trimming pared 5 bases from V and 3 bases from J, leaving 17 bases between. CDR1 SEHNR and CDR2 FQNEAQ come from the germline V gene (reference sequence). CDR3 size: 16 residues. The DNA of the CDR3 is TGTGCCAGCAGCCCACGGTGGGGAGCGGTCTACAATGAGCAGTTCTTC. It translates to CASSPRWGAVYNEQFF.

In this sample, this clone turned up once. The sample contains more than one DNA sequence encoding this CDR3. V gene TRBV18 combines with J gene TRBJ1-5, with 8 bases that match TRBD1. This CDR3 has 15 amino acids. Trimming took 2 bases from V and 0 from J; bases not matched to a gene: 0. Germline V gives CDR1 KGHSH, CDR2 LQKENI. The CDR3 DNA sequence: TGTGCCAGCTCACCAGGACAGGGTAGCAATCAGCCCCAGCATTTT. Its protein product is CASSPGQGSNQPQHF. The whole variable domain, remainder taken from reference TRBV18 and TRBJ1-5, is NAGVMQNPRHLVRRRGQEARLRCSPMKGHSHVYWYRQLPEEGLKFMVYLQKENIIDESGMPKERFSAEFPKEGPSILRIQQVVRGDSAAYFCASSPGQGSNQPQHFGDGTRLSIL.